These 32 T cell receptor beta chains were all obtained from the same sample, sequenced in a study of post-analysis software for immune sequencing data. Study-wide findings and caveats: Comparison of patients with controls showed five TRBV segments more frequent in patients, TRBV5-6, TRBV5-1 and TRBV20-1 among them.

Unique molecular identifiers tagged the TCR beta cDNA libraries. MiXCR, applied by TCRdb to the PCR reads, yields one record per CDR3 protein. The sample consists of around 400,000 distinct CDR3 sequences, 39% of them appearing once. Antigens for these TCRs are unknown. The source material was blood. These receptors were obtained from a girl aged 2 to 9 with multiple sclerosis.

This clonotype was picked up a small number of times. This chain connects TRBV15 to TRBJ2-7; TRBD1 agrees at 10 bases. The V segment lost 9 bases and the J segment 5 bases; nucleotides outside the gene matches: 16. The CDR3 is 16 residues long. Per germline, CDR1 LNHNV and CDR2 YYDKDF (reference sequence). CDR3 amino acids: CATQAITGTGVHEQYF. DNA of the CDR3: TGTGCCACGCAAGCTATAACCGGGACAGGGGTACACGAGCAGTACTTC.

For the CDR3, the DNA is TGTGCCAGTAGTATCTCGGGGTCTAACTACGAGCAGTACTTC. Encoded protein: CASSISGSNYEQYF. The chain joins TRBV19 to TRBJ2-1, with a possible D match to TRBD2 (5 bases). The J call may be mistaken, given a closer DNA end match to TRBJ2-7. CDR3 length equals 14 residues. Germline CDR1 LNHDA, CDR2 SQIVND (reference sequence).

This clonotype was recorded a few times. The chain couples TRBV18 to TRBJ1-1, with a possible D match to TRBD1 (5 bases). The CDR3 length is 14 residues. Germline-derived CDR1 and CDR2 are KGHSH and LQKENI. Trimming cost V 4 bases and J 2 bases, with 11 bases left between them. The CDR3 nucleotides are TGTGCCAGCTCACTCGGGACTCTTAACACTGAAGCTTTCTTT. Its protein product is CASSLGTLNTEAFF.

The chain couples TRBV20-1 to TRBJ1-1; D possibly corresponds to TRBD1 (6 bases). CDR3 size: 12 residues. Trimming left V 6 bases short and J 5 bases short, with 13 bases between. Germline values: CDR1 DFQATT, CDR2 SNEGSKA (reference sequence). The CDR3 DNA sequence: TGCAGTGCCACTGACAGGCTGACTGAAGCTTTCTTT. Translation: CSATDRLTEAFF.

The genes are TRBV25-1 and TRBJ1-6, with D tentatively TRBD1 (6 bases). The germline V gene encodes CDR1 MGHDK and CDR2 SYGVNS. The CDR3 sequence is 14 residues long. Trimming cost V 2 bases and J 7 bases, with 9 bases left between them. This CDR3 is CASSERQGNSPLHF. CDR3 sequence (DNA): TGTGCCAGCAGTGAAAGGCAGGGGAATTCACCCCTCCACTTT.

The J gene is TRBJ1-5, the V gene TRBV28, with D possibly matching TRBD1 (5 bases). Trimming removed 8 bases at V and 2 bases at J, with 22 bases between. The CDR3 spans 17 residues. From germline, CDR1 is MDHEN and CDR2 SYDVKM. CDR3 DNA: TGTGCCAGCCAACTGGGGGTTTCAGGCTCAGGCAATCAGCCCCAGCATTTT. The encoded protein is CASQLGVSGSGNQPQHF.

As for this clonotype: This CDR3 fails to terminate in the conserved phenylalanine or tryptophan, so it likely reflects a read error. No DNA is shown, since the ends of the CDR3 on it are uncertain; the CDR3 is the one TCRdb lists. The rearrangement uses TRBV10-3 and TRBJ1-2; the DNA was not used to check the table's D call, TRBD1. Termini included, the CDR3 measures 12 amino acids. The germline gives CDR1 ENHRY, CDR2 SYGVKD. CDR3 amino acids: CASHGGAYGYTC.

This clonotype was counted a single time. The V and J genes are TRBV3-1 and TRBJ2-7, with D unclear. The CDR3 sequence is 14 residues long. Trimming took off 3 bases at V and 4 bases at J, with 13 bases between the two ends. Germline CDR1 is LGHDT and CDR2 is YNNKEL (reference sequence). This CDR3 is CASSQLGIRYEQYF. The CDR3 region has the DNA TGTGCCAGCAGCCAGCTAGGGATTCGGTACGAGCAGTACTTC.

A single count supports this clonotype. This rearrangement joins TRBV12-3 or TRBV12-4 to TRBJ1-4; D call uncertain. V shed 5 bases and J shed 10 bases, with 14 bases lying between them. This CDR3 comprises 13 residues. CDR3 in amino acids: CASSKAGLGKLFF. The CDR3 coding sequence is TGTGCCAGCAGTAAAGCCGGTCTTGGAAAACTGTTTTTT.

V usage is TRBV7-8 and J usage is TRBJ2-7; D uncertain. Deletions cut 1 base from V and 1 base from J, with 8 bases between. CDR1 and CDR2 from the germline V gene are SGHVS and FQNEAQ. The CDR3 has 14 amino acids. The CDR3 protein is CASSLDVWSYEQYF. CDR3 sequence (DNA): TGTGCCAGCAGCTTAGACGTCTGGTCCTACGAGCAGTACTTC.

This clonotype occurred a few times. The chain is built from TRBV7-2 and TRBJ2-5, with 7 bases identical to TRBD1. V dropped 6 bases and J dropped 2; count of bases not matched to a gene: 3. The CDR3 has 13 residues. In germline, CDR1 is SGHTA, CDR2 FQGNSA. The CDR3 loop reads CASRRGQQETQYF. The CDR3 nucleotides read TGTGCCAGCAGACGGGGACAGCAAGAGACCCAGTACTTC.

This clonotype was counted only a few times. The gene calls are TRBV29-1 and TRBJ2-7; no clear D gene. Trimming left V 0 bases short and J 0 bases short, with 6 bases between. The CDR3 spans 13 residues. From germline, CDR1 is SQVTM and CDR2 ANQGSEA. The CDR3 reads CSVEDSASYEQYF. The CDR3 coding sequence is TGCAGCGTTGAAGATTCAGCCTCCTACGAGCAGTACTTC.

In this sample, this clonotype turned up once. This sequence joins TRBV4-1 and TRBJ1-5, with D tentatively TRBD1 (6 bases). The germline gives CDR1 MGHRA, CDR2 YSYEKL. The CDR3 loop spans 18 amino acids. V lost 0 bases and J 1 base, leaving 16 bases between the germline ends. CDR3 bases: TGCGCCAGCAGCCAAGATGGGGGGGGCTGGACAAGCAATCAGCCCCAGCATTTT. Encoded protein: CASSQDGGGWTSNQPQHF.

V usage is TRBV24-1 and J usage is TRBJ2-1, with 13 bases aligning to TRBD2. J was trimmed by 8 bases and V by 7 bases; bases with no gene match: 4. The CDR3 totals 14 residues. Germline CDR1 and CDR2: KGHDR and SFDVKD. DNA of the CDR3: TGTGCCACCAGCCGGACTAGCGGGAGACATGAGCAGTTCTTC. Translation: CATSRTSGRHEQFF.

This clonotype turned up a few times. A read error may produce the germline difference seen at one junction end. This chain joins TRBV28 and TRBJ2-5; D is tentatively TRBD1 or TRBD2 (5 bases each). The end of the DNA fits TRBJ2-7 better, so the J call may be wrong. Germline V gene lookup returns CDR1 MDHEN and CDR2 SYDVKM. This CDR3 comprises 14 residues. This CDR3 reads CASRGRVGSCEQYF. CDR3 DNA: TGTGCCAGCCGGGGCAGGGTGGGATCCTGCGAGCAGTACTTC.

The rearrangement joins TRBV6-1 to TRBJ1-5, with D maybe TRBD1 (5 bases). The germline gives CDR1 MNHNS, CDR2 SASEGT. With 2 bases removed from V and 4 bases from J, the gap between germline ends came to 12 bases. The CDR3 runs to 15 residues. CDR3 in DNA: TGTGCCAGCAGTGAAACCCGGACACTTAATCAGCCCCAGCATTTT. It is translated as CASSETRTLNQPQHF.

This clonotype was counted once. One junction end does not reproduce the germline sequence, and a read error may be involved. The chain couples TRBV5-1 to TRBJ2-1; 8 positions match TRBD2. Germline values: CDR1 SGHRS, CDR2 YFSETQ. CDR3 size: 17 residues. CDR3 protein: CAGSMVSSGPSYNEQFF. The CDR3 bases are TGCGCCGGCAGCATGGTGTCTAGCGGGCCTTCCTACAATGAGCAGTTCTTC.

The chain has TRBV12-3 or TRBV12-4 and TRBJ1-2, with 9 bases identical to TRBD1. The J segment lost 13 bases and the V segment lost 4 bases, leaving 4 bases of the junction unmatched. There are 11 residues in the CDR3. CDR3 in amino acids: CASSWDRVPTF. In nucleotides, the CDR3 is TGTGCCAGCAGTTGGGACAGGGTTCCCACCTTC.

This clonotype was seen more than once but under ten times. It may be a read error: a sequence one base away is much more abundant. This rearrangement joins TRBV29-1 to TRBJ2-1; 9 nucleotides match TRBD1. V lost 3 bases to trimming and J lost 7 bases; unmatched junction nucleotides: 7. Germline CDR1 reads SQVTM; CDR2 reads ANQGSEA. The CDR3 is made up of 14 amino acids. DNA for the CDR3: TGCAGCGTTGAGGGGGGACAGGGTACGAATGAGCAGTTCTTC. The encoded protein is CSVEGGQGTNEQFF.

The V call is TRBV12-3 or TRBV12-4, the J call TRBJ2-1; 10 positions agree with TRBD2. Trimming at V came to 5 bases and at J to 7 bases, leaving 11 bases not matched to a gene. The CDR3 is made up of 16 amino acids. CDR3 amino acids: CASSPWKTAGGNEQFF. For the CDR3, the DNA is TGTGCCAGCAGTCCGTGGAAAACAGCGGGAGGGAATGAGCAGTTCTTC.

The genes are TRBV29-1 and TRBJ1-2, with a possible D match to TRBD1 (5 bases). This CDR3 contains 13 residues. Per germline, CDR1 SQVTM and CDR2 ANQGSEA. V was trimmed by 2 bases and J by 5 bases, leaving 12 bases between them. Here the CDR3 reads CSVEWEGRYGYTF. CDR3 coding DNA: TGCAGCGTTGAATGGGAGGGGCGTTATGGCTACACCTTC.

The V call is TRBV7-8, the J call TRBJ2-7, with 10 bases fitting TRBD2. V was pared by 1 base and J by 2 bases, with 11 bases of the junction left unmatched. The CDR3 contains 18 residues. In germline, CDR1 is SGHVS, CDR2 FQNEAQ. The CDR3 bases are TGTGCCAGCAGCTTAGTCGCTAGCGGGGGAAACAATGCCTACGAGCAGTACTTC. Translation gives CASSLVASGGNNAYEQYF. Supplemented by reference TRBV7-8 and TRBJ2-7, the full variable domain reads GAGVSQSPRYKVAKRGQDVALRCDPISGHVSLFWYQQALGQGPEFLTYFQNEAQLDKSGLPSDRFFAERPEGSVSTLKIQRTQQEDSAVYLCASSLVASGGNNAYEQYFGPGTRLTVT.

This clonotype has a handful of counts. V gene TRBV5-5 combines with J gene TRBJ2-5; 8 bases fit TRBD1. This CDR3 spans 15 amino acids. Germline V CDR1 and CDR2: SGHKS, YYEKEE (reference sequence). V lost 5 bases, J lost 4 bases, and 10 bases stayed unmatched. This chain's CDR3 is CASRRDRGFGETQYF. The CDR3 DNA reads as TGTGCCAGCAGACGAGACAGGGGATTTGGAGAGACCCAGTACTTC.

This clonotype occurred a few times. The gene calls are TRBV28 and TRBJ1-1, with TRBD1 identical over 9 bases. The CDR3 consists of 14 residues. V shed 5 bases and J 5 bases; nucleotides not matched to a gene: 6. CDR1 is MDHEN, CDR2 SYDVKM, per germline. CDR3 sequence: CASSEEQGATEAFF. CDR3 in DNA: TGTGCCAGCAGTGAGGAACAGGGGGCGACTGAAGCTTTCTTT.

This clonotype was seen once. This chain joins TRBV27 and TRBJ2-4, with D perhaps matching TRBD2 (6 bases). The CDR3 is made up of 14 amino acids. Germline V lookup: CDR1 MNHEY, CDR2 SMNVEV (reference sequence). The V end was cut by 4 bases, the J end by 13 bases, with 20 bases between. CDR3 coding DNA: TGTGCCAGCAGTTCCTTCTCATCGCAGGAGGGGCAGTACTTC. Protein: CASSSFSSQEGQYF.

The rearrangement joins TRBV7-2 to TRBJ2-1; unclear D gene. Deletions cut 3 bases from V and 8 bases from J, with 8 bases between. This CDR3 has 12 residues. CDR1 is SGHTA and CDR2 is FQGNSA in the germline V gene. CDR3 amino acids: CASSFNHYEQFF. Here the CDR3 DNA reads TGTGCCAGCAGCTTTAATCACTATGAGCAGTTCTTC.

The V and J genes are TRBV5-1 and TRBJ1-2; D is undetermined. V gave up 1 base and J gave up 0 bases, with 7 bases separating them. CDR1 is SGHRS, CDR2 YFSETQ, per germline. The CDR3 extends over 14 amino acids. This chain's CDR3 is CASSLSDTNYGYTF. Here the CDR3 DNA reads TGCGCCAGCAGCTTGTCGGATACTAACTATGGCTACACCTTC.

The chain joins TRBV7-6 to TRBJ2-3, with TRBD1 matching over 8 bases. This CDR3 is 16 amino acids long. Germline lookup yields CDR1 SGHVS and CDR2 FNYEAQ. J lost 6 bases, V lost 0 bases, and 8 bases had no gene match. The CDR3 region is CASSLARQGAADTQYF. CDR3 DNA: TGTGCCAGCAGCTTAGCGCGGCAGGGGGCAGCCGATACGCAGTATTTT.

This clonotype was picked up a small number of times. V gene TRBV4-1 combines with J gene TRBJ1-5; unclear D gene. The CDR3 has 18 residues. CDR1 is MGHRA and CDR2 is YSYEKL in the germline V gene. The V and J ends lost 0 bases and 3 bases respectively, with 18 bases between them. Here the CDR3 DNA reads TGCGCCAGCAGCCAAGATCGAATCGCACTGAGTGCCAATCAGCCCCAGCATTTT. It is translated as CASSQDRIALSANQPQHF.

This clonotype was seen repeatedly, ten times or more. The gene calls are TRBV20-1 and TRBJ2-7, with 13 bases lining up with TRBD2. After removal of 8 bases from V and 2 bases from J, the junction contained 12 bases not matched to a gene. The germline V gene encodes CDR1 DFQATT and CDR2 SNEGSKA (reference sequence). CDR3 length: 16 residues. In nucleotides, the CDR3 is TGCAGTACTATCTCCTCGGGGACTAGCGGGGCCTACGAGCAGTACTTC. It translates to CSTISSGTSGAYEQYF.

The sample holds a few counts of this clonotype. The chain uses TRBV20-1 and TRBJ2-1, with D uncertain. Germline CDR1 is DFQATT and CDR2 is SNEGSKA (reference sequence). This CDR3 comprises 11 residues. Trimming stripped 0 bases from V and 10 bases from J, with 7 bases between. CDR3 in amino acids: CSARETVEQFF. Here the CDR3 DNA reads TGCAGTGCTAGAGAAACGGTGGAGCAGTTCTTC.

This clonotype was seen at least ten times. The genes are TRBV5-1 and TRBJ2-7; 7 bases map to TRBD1. The germline CDR1 and CDR2 sequences are SGHRS and YFSETQ. Germline trimming cut 0 bases from V and 4 bases from J; bases unmatched to any gene: 1. There are 13 residues in the CDR3. The CDR3 region is CASSLGGQYEQYF. CDR3 in DNA: TGCGCCAGCAGCTTGGGGGGACAGTACGAGCAGTACTTC.